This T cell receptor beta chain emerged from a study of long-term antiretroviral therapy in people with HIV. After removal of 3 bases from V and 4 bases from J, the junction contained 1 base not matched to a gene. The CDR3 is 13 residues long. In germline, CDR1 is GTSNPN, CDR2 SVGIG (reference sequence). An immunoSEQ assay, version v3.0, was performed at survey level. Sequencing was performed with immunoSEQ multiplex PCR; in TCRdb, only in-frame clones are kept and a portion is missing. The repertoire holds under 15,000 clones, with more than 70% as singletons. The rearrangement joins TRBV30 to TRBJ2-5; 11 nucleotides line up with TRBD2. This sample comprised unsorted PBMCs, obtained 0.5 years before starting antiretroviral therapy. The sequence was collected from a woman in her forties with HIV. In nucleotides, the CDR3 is TGTGCCTGGAGACTAGCGGGGGTAGAGACCCAGTACTTC. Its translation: CAWRLAGVETQYF. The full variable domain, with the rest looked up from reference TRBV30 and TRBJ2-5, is SQTIHQWPATLVQPVGSPLSLECTVEGTSNPNLYWYRQAAGRGLQLLFYSVGIGQISSEVPQNLSASRPQDRQFILSSKKLLLSDSGFYLCAWRLAGVETQYFGPGTRLLVL.